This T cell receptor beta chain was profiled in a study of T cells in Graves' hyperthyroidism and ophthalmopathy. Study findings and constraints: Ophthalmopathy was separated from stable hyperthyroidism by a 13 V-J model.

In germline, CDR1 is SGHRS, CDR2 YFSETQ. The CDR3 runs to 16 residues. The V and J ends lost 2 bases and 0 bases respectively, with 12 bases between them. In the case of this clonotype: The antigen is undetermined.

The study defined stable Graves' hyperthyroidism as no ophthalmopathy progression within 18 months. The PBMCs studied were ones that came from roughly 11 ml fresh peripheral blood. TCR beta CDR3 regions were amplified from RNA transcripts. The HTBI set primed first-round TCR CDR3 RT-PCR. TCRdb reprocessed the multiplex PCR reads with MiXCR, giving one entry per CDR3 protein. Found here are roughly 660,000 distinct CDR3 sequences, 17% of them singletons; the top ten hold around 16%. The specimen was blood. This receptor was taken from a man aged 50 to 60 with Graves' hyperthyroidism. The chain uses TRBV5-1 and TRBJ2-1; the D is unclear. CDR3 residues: CASSFLTVSSYNEQFF. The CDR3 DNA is TGCGCCAGCAGCTTCCTAACGGTGAGCTCCTACAATGAGCAGTTCTTC. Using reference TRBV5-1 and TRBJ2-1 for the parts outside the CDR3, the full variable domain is KAGVTQTPRYLIKTRGQQVTLSCSPISGHRSVSWYQQTPGQGLQFLFEYFSETQRNKGNFPGRFSGRQFSNSRSEMNVSTLELGDSALYLCASSFLTVSSYNEQFFGPGTRLTVL.